The 16 T cell receptor beta chains presented below share a single source sample, sequenced in a study of T cells after yellow fever vaccination. One entry per CDR3 protein results from TCRdb running MiXCR on the 5' RACE reads. The table lists some 390,000 distinct CDR3 sequences, around 19% of them singletons. Specimen: PBMCs, collected before the yellow fever booster vaccination. All receptors come from a man younger than 35 who received the YFV17D yellow fever vaccine.

This clonotype has a handful of counts. This sequence joins TRBV12-3 or TRBV12-4 and TRBJ2-6; D is ambiguous. The germline V and J ends were trimmed by 3 bases and 0 bases, with 9 bases remaining between them. The CDR3 loop spans 16 amino acids. The CDR3 DNA reads TGTGCCAGCAGTTTGATCTTTGGCTCTGGGGCCAACGTCCTGACTTTC. Encoded protein: CASSLIFGSGANVLTF.

In this sample, this clonotype turned up a few times. The rearrangement links TRBV7-3 to TRBJ2-6, with TRBD2 matching over 12 bases. Germline V gene lookup returns CDR1 SGHTA and CDR2 FQGTGA. J was trimmed by 0 bases and V by 5 bases; bases with no gene match: 5. The CDR3 is 18 amino acids. The CDR3 coding sequence is TGTGCCAGCAGCCTACAGACTAGCGGGGGCTCTGGGGCCAACGTCCTGACTTTC. Encoded protein: CASSLQTSGGSGANVLTF.

The rearrangement joins TRBV28 to TRBJ2-5; D is possibly TRBD1 (5 bases). V lost 4 bases, J lost 4 bases, and 10 bases lay in between. CDR3 length: 13 amino acids. Per the germline V gene, CDR1 is MDHEN and CDR2 is SYDVKM. The CDR3 bases are TGTGCCAGCAGTTGGCAGGGCACAGAGACCCAGTACTTC. The encoded protein is CASSWQGTETQYF.

In this sample, this clonotype turned up a few times. The rearrangement joins TRBV7-9 to TRBJ1-4; D perhaps matches TRBD1 (6 bases). The CDR3 consists of 14 residues. Between the trimmed V and J ends, which lost 3 bases and 7 bases, there was a span of 12 bases. CDR1 is SEHNR, CDR2 FQNEAQ, per germline (reference sequence). CDR3 bases: TGTGCCAGCAGCTTCGGAAGGGGGGGTGAAAAACTGTTTTTT. The encoded protein is CASSFGRGGEKLFF. The full variable domain, its missing parts supplied by reference TRBV7-9 and TRBJ1-4, is DTGVSQNPRHKITKRGQNVTFRCDPISEHNRLYWYRQTLGQGPEFLTYFQNEAQLEKSRLLSDRFSAERPKGSFSTLEIQRTEQGDSAMYLCASSFGRGGEKLFFGSGTQLSVL.

This chain uses TRBV2 with TRBJ2-7; D perhaps matches TRBD1 (6 bases). Germline CDR1 is SNHLY and CDR2 is FYNNEI. V dropped 3 bases and J dropped 4 bases, with 13 bases sitting between them. The CDR3 loop spans 14 amino acids. The CDR3 coding sequence is TGTGCCAGCAGTGAGGCACAGGGTGTATACGAGCAGTACGTC. Translated: CASSEAQGVYEQYV.

The gene calls are TRBV6-2 or TRBV6-3 and TRBJ1-2; 7 bases map to TRBD1. The germline V gene encodes CDR1 MNHEY and CDR2 SVGEGT. With V trimmed by 8 bases and J by 2 bases, 2 bases remained unmatched. The CDR3 sequence is 12 residues long. The CDR3 here is CASAGQNYGYTF. The CDR3 nucleotides are TGTGCCAGCGCGGGACAGAACTATGGCTACACCTTC.

The rearrangement uses TRBV11-3 and TRBJ1-3; 8 nucleotides agree with TRBD1. Germline-derived CDR1 and CDR2 are SGHNT and YENEEA. CDR3 length: 16 amino acids. V shed 6 bases, J shed 4 bases, and the junction held 11 bases outside the gene matches. CDR3 protein: CASSSYQGARGNTIYF. The CDR3 DNA follows: TGTGCCAGCAGTTCTTATCAGGGGGCGCGAGGAAACACCATATATTTT.

This chain joins TRBV2 and TRBJ1-1; possibly TRBD1 for D (5 bases). Trimming left V 7 bases short and J 2 bases short, with 11 bases between. Germline values: CDR1 SNHLY, CDR2 FYNNEI. The CDR3 covers 13 residues. The CDR3 is CASISGGNTEAFF. The DNA of the CDR3 is TGTGCCAGCATCTCCGGGGGAAACACTGAAGCTTTCTTT.

This clonotype was counted many times. The gene calls are TRBV7-3 and TRBJ2-5, with D unclear. Germline assignment: CDR1 SGHTA and CDR2 FQGTGA. V was trimmed by 4 bases and J by 6 bases, leaving 12 bases between them. This CDR3 is built from 13 residues. The CDR3 DNA sequence: TGTGCCAGCAGCTCCTATCTAGGAAAGACCCAGTACTTC. This sequence encodes CASSSYLGKTQYF.

The CDR3: CSARIPGSHYGYTF. Here the CDR3 DNA reads TGCAGTGCTAGAATTCCGGGCAGTCACTATGGCTACACCTTC. This chain links TRBV20-1 with TRBJ1-2, with D unresolved. CDR1 and CDR2 from the germline V gene are DFQATT and SNEGSKA (reference sequence). Trimming removed 2 bases from V and 3 bases from J, with 13 bases in between. The CDR3 is made up of 14 amino acids.

Note on this clonotype: At one of its ends the junction is not consistent with the germline gene, which may arise from a read error. CDR3 in amino acids: CSARGDWGEAFF. DNA for the CDR3: TGCAGTGCCAGAGGAGACTGGGGTGAAGCTTTCTTT. The chain carries TRBV20-1 and TRBJ1-1; D gene ambiguous. CDR3 length equals 12 residues. Per the germline V gene, CDR1 is DFQATT and CDR2 is SNEGSKA (reference sequence).

This clonotype was counted only a few times. The rearrangement uses TRBV7-2 and TRBJ1-2; TRBD1 aligns across 10 bases. The CDR3 length is 14 residues. V shed 10 bases, J shed 1 base, and the junction held 6 bases outside the gene matches. Germline CDR1 reads SGHTA; CDR2 reads FQGNSA. The CDR3 region is CATNGDRGNYGYTF. CDR3 bases: TGTGCCACAAACGGGGACAGGGGTAACTATGGCTACACCTTC.

The rearrangement uses TRBV5-1 and TRBJ2-1, with D possibly TRBD1 on 6 matching bases. The CDR3 is made up of 15 amino acids. Trimming removed 5 bases at V and 0 bases at J, with 12 bases between. Germline V gene data show CDR1 as SGHRS and CDR2 as YFSETQ. CDR3 bases: TGCGCCAGCAGGACGACAGGTAGCTCCTACAATGAGCAGTTCTTC. This encodes CASRTTGSSYNEQFF.

The chain recombines TRBV24-1 with TRBJ2-3; 9 bases are a match to TRBD2. The CDR3 consists of 18 residues. V shed 4 bases, J shed 0 bases, and the junction held 10 bases outside the gene matches. CDR1 and CDR2 from the germline V gene are KGHDR and SFDVKD. CDR3 nucleotides: TGTGCCACCAGTGACTCAACAGGCGGGGGGGGAAGCACAGATACGCAGTATTTT. Translated, it gives CATSDSTGGGGSTDTQYF.

The chain uses TRBV20-1 and TRBJ2-7, with 8 bases matching TRBD1. The CDR3 has 13 residues. In germline, CDR1 is DFQATT, CDR2 SNEGSKA (reference sequence). V shed 7 bases, J shed 4 bases, and the junction held 9 bases outside the gene matches. The CDR3 protein is CSVQDREFYEQYV. DNA of the CDR3: TGCAGTGTCCAGGACAGGGAGTTTTACGAGCAGTACGTC.

The gene calls are TRBV3-1 and TRBJ1-5; no reliable D call. V dropped 0 bases and J dropped 4 bases, with 10 bases sitting between them. Germline V gene sequence: CDR1 LGHDT, CDR2 YNNKEL (reference sequence). The CDR3 has 15 residues. CDR3: CASSQDQNGNQPQHF. The DNA for the CDR3 is TGTGCCAGCAGCCAAGATCAGAACGGGAATCAGCCCCAGCATTTT. The full variable domain, completed using reference TRBV3-1 and TRBJ1-5, is DTAVSQTPKYLVTQMGNDKSIKCEQNLGHDTMYWYKQDSKKFLKIMFSYNNKELIINETVPNRFSPKSPDKAHLNLHINSLELGDSAVYFCASSQDQNGNQPQHFGDGTRLSIL.